This passage covers 9 T cell receptor beta chains from one sample sequenced in a study of blood T cell repertoires in COVID-19. Sequencing used immunoSEQ multiplex PCR; TCRdb keeps in-frame clones, though not all of them. Among about 230,000 clones listed, 75% to 85% were seen once. The sequencing sample was made of peripheral blood. The origin of the receptors is a woman between 25 and 40 years old with COVID-19, enrolled during active disease.

This clone showed up just once. The chain recombines TRBV24-1 with TRBJ1-1; 8 bases line up with TRBD1. This CDR3 comprises 15 residues. Germline values: CDR1 KGHDR, CDR2 SFDVKD. V trimming: 4 bases; J trimming: 4 bases; junction bases outside the gene matches: 7. CDR3 sequence: CATSDTDREGTEAFF. The CDR3 nucleotides are TGTGCCACCAGTGACACGGACAGGGAGGGCACTGAAGCTTTCTTT.

V and J are TRBV5-4 and TRBJ2-7, with 8 bases identical to TRBD2. The CDR3 is 15 residues long. The germline CDR1 and CDR2 sequences are SGHNT and YYREEE (reference sequence). V was pared by 3 bases and J by 3 bases, with 8 bases of the junction left unmatched. CDR3 coding DNA: TGTGCCAGCAGCTCGGGGGGGGCCGGGGGCTACGAGCAGTACTTC. The encoded protein is CASSSGGAGGYEQYF. The variable domain in full, with the rest retrieved from reference TRBV5-4 and TRBJ2-7, is ETGVTQSPTHLIKTRGQQVTLRCSSQSGHNTVSWYQQALGQGPQFIFQYYREEENGRGNFPPRFSGLQFPNYSSELNVNALELDDSALYLCASSSGGAGGYEQYFGPGTRLTVT.

The V call is TRBV27, the J call TRBJ1-5; a weak D match, TRBD1 (6 bases). Per germline, CDR1 MNHEY and CDR2 SMNVEV (reference sequence). This CDR3 is 14 amino acids long. V was cut by 5 bases and J by 6 bases, with 14 bases left in between. CDR3: CASSDPGHGQPQHF. The CDR3, as DNA: TGTGCCAGCAGTGATCCGGGACACGGTCAGCCCCAGCATTTT.

V gene TRBV4-3 combines with J gene TRBJ2-1; 11 positions match TRBD2. V lost 4 bases, J lost 5 bases, and 7 bases stayed unmatched. Germline V CDR1 and CDR2: LGHNA, YSLEER. This CDR3 region has 16 residues. This chain's CDR3 is CASSPLAGGPNNEQFF. The CDR3 coding sequence is TGCGCCAGCAGCCCATTAGCGGGAGGGCCGAACAATGAGCAGTTCTTC.

The chain recombines TRBV27 with TRBJ1-2, with 7 bases matching TRBD1. This CDR3 spans 14 amino acids. CDR1 is MNHEY and CDR2 is SMNVEV in the germline V gene (reference sequence). Trimming at V came to 6 bases and at J to 4 bases, leaving 8 bases not matched to a gene. CDR3 sequence (DNA): TGTGCCAGCAGATTAGGGGGCGCGGGCTATGGCTACACCTTC. Translating gives CASRLGGAGYGYTF.

The chain recombines TRBV2 with TRBJ1-3; TRBD1 is a possible D gene (6 bases). CDR1 is SNHLY and CDR2 is FYNNEI in the germline V gene. The germline V and J ends were trimmed by 2 bases and 2 bases, with 13 bases remaining between them. The CDR3 has 16 residues. The CDR3 nucleotides read TGTGCCAGCAGTGAATGGGTCAGGGGAACTGGAAACACCATATATTTT. It yields the protein CASSEWVRGTGNTIYF.

This clone has a single count. The genes are TRBV5-1 and TRBJ1-3; 9 bases fit TRBD1. Per germline, CDR1 SGHRS and CDR2 YFSETQ. V shed 5 bases and J 2 bases; nucleotides not matched to a gene: 5. The CDR3 has 15 residues. The CDR3 coding sequence is TGCGCCAGCAGAACCGGGACAGGGACTGGAAACACCATATATTTT. As protein: CASRTGTGTGNTIYF. The full variable domain, in which reference TRBV5-1 and TRBJ1-3 provide the parts outside the CDR3, is KAGVTQTPRYLIKTRGQQVTLSCSPISGHRSVSWYQQTPGQGLQFLFEYFSETQRNKGNFPGRFSGRQFSNSRSEMNVSTLELGDSALYLCASRTGTGTGNTIYFGEGSWLTVV.

V usage is TRBV7-8 and J usage is TRBJ1-6; a possible D gene is TRBD1 (5 bases). Per the germline V gene, CDR1 is SGHVS and CDR2 is FQNEAQ. V was cut by 1 base and J by 10 bases, with 20 bases left in between. The CDR3 length is 17 residues. CDR3 nucleotide sequence: TGTGCCAGCAGCTTAGAAAAGAAGGGGCTCCGGGGGTCACCCCTCCACTTT. Translated, it gives CASSLEKKGLRGSPLHF.

V and J are TRBV12-3 or TRBV12-4 and TRBJ2-1, with D possibly matching TRBD1 (5 bases). This CDR3 has 13 residues. V shed 3 bases and J shed 7 bases, with 10 bases lying between them. CDR3 protein: CASSLARANEQFF. The CDR3 DNA follows: TGTGCCAGCAGTTTGGCCAGGGCGAATGAGCAGTTCTTC.